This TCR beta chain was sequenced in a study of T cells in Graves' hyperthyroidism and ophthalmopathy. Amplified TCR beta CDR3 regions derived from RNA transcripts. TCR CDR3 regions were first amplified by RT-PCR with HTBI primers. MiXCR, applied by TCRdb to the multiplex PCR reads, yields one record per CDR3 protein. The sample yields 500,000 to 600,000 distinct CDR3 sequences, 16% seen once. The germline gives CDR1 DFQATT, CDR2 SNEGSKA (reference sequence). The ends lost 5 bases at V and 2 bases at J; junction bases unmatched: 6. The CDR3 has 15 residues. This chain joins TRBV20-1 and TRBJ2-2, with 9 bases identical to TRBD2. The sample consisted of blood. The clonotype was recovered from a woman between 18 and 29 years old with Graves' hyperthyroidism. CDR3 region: CSASGTSFNTGELFF. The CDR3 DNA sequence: TGCAGTGCTTCCGGGACTAGCTTCAACACCGGGGAGCTGTTTTTT.